The next 30 T cell receptor beta chains were all read from a single sample in a study of graft-versus-host responses after intestinal transplantation. Sequencing used immunoSEQ multiplex PCR; TCRdb keeps in-frame clones, though not all of them. In the table there are around 26,000 clones, 94% of which are singletons. The starting material was PBMCs, obtained 156 days after intestinal transplant. These receptors originate from a human patient who received an intestinal transplant, so some T cells may come from the graft donor.

This chain joins TRBV13 and TRBJ1-2; D is unclear. CDR1 is PRHDT, CDR2 FYEKMQ, per germline (reference sequence). This CDR3 contains 13 residues. The V gene lost 3 bases and the J gene lost 3 bases, with 8 bases spanning the gap. The CDR3 DNA reads as TGTGCCAGCAGCTTGGGTCGGGACTATGGCTACACCTTC. Protein sequence: CASSLGRDYGYTF.

The rearrangement links TRBV7-9 to TRBJ1-3; TRBD1 might be the D (6 bases). CDR1 is SEHNR, CDR2 FQNEAQ, per germline (reference sequence). This CDR3 has 12 residues. CDR3 protein: CGIRGSGNTIYF. CDR3 nucleotides: TGTGGCATCAGGGGCTCTGGAAACACCATATATTTT.

This chain connects TRBV5-1 to TRBJ2-3; D ambiguous. Germline V lookup: CDR1 SGHRS, CDR2 YFSETQ. This CDR3 has 12 amino acids. V lost 4 bases to trimming and J lost 5 bases, with 8 bases between them. The CDR3 here is CASSVGGDTQYF. In nucleotides, the CDR3 is TGCGCCAGCAGCGTCGGCGGAGATACGCAGTATTTT.

V gene TRBV5-6 combines with J gene TRBJ1-2; 9 bases fit TRBD1. The CDR3 runs to 13 residues. Trimming removed 0 bases from V and 8 bases from J; junction bases left unmatched: 2. Germline values: CDR1 SGHDT, CDR2 YYEEEE. CDR3 nucleotides: TGTGCCAGCAGCTTGGGGACAGGGGAAGGCTACACCTTC. It specifies CASSLGTGEGYTF. The whole variable domain, filled in from reference TRBV5-6 and TRBJ1-2, reads DAGVTQSPTHLIKTRGQQVTLRCSPKSGHDTVSWYQQALGQGPQFIFQYYEEEERQRGNFPDRFSGHQFPNYSSELNVNALLLGDSALYLCASSLGTGEGYTFGSGTRLTVV.

The J gene is TRBJ2-3, the V gene TRBV29-1, with a weak D call TRBD2 (6 bases). The CDR3 is made up of 15 amino acids. The V end lost 2 bases, the J end lost 2 bases, and 14 bases lay between the germline ends. The germline V gene encodes CDR1 SQVTM and CDR2 ANQGSEA. In nucleotides, the CDR3 is TGCAGCGTTGAATTGTCTAGCGACGTCACAGATACGCAGTATTTT. It encodes CSVELSSDVTDTQYF.

V is TRBV5-1 and J is TRBJ2-7, with D unclear. Germline V gene data show CDR1 as SGHRS and CDR2 as YFSETQ. This CDR3 is 13 amino acids long. Trimming cost V 4 bases and J 5 bases, with 13 bases left between them. The CDR3: CASSQAAFDEQYF. The CDR3 nucleotides read TGCGCCAGCAGCCAAGCAGCGTTCGACGAGCAGTACTTC.

The count of this clone is one. The chain links TRBV13 to TRBJ2-2, with D possibly being TRBD2 (5 bases). With 1 base removed from V and 7 bases from J, the gap between germline ends came to 10 bases. The CDR3 has 14 residues. Germline CDR1 and CDR2: PRHDT and FYEKMQ (reference sequence). The CDR3 sequence: CASSLVAGSGELFF. The DNA of the CDR3 is TGTGCCAGCAGCTTAGTTGCGGGCAGCGGGGAGCTGTTTTTT.

This sequence joins TRBV7-2 and TRBJ2-2, with 7 bases aligning to TRBD1. Germline values: CDR1 SGHTA, CDR2 FQGNSA. Trimming took 1 base from V and 5 from J; bases not matched to a gene: 4. The CDR3 contains 15 residues. As DNA, the CDR3 is TGTGCCAGCAGCTTAGGAGGGGGCCAAACCGGGGAGCTGTTTTTT. Translation gives CASSLGGGQTGELFF.

The chain joins TRBV6-5 to TRBJ1-1, with TRBD1 as a possible D gene (6 bases). Deletions cut 6 bases from V and 5 bases from J, with 16 bases between. Looked up from germline, CDR1 is MNHEY and CDR2 is SVGAGI. This CDR3 has 14 residues. CDR3 loop: CASSEQGRGTEAFF. The DNA of the CDR3 is TGTGCCAGCAGCGAACAGGGTCGTGGAACTGAAGCTTTCTTT.

This clone was seen a single time. This chain joins TRBV19 and TRBJ2-3, with TRBD1 as a possible D gene (5 bases). The CDR3 sequence is 17 residues long. The germline V gene has CDR1 LNHDA and CDR2 SQIVND (reference sequence). Trimming left V 7 bases short and J 0 bases short, with 20 bases between. The CDR3 sequence is CASTPGHLPSSTDTQYF. Written as DNA, the CDR3 is TGTGCCAGTACTCCAGGACACTTGCCCTCTAGCACAGATACGCAGTATTTT.

This chain uses TRBV6-1 with TRBJ2-4; 12 bases line up with TRBD2. In germline, CDR1 is MNHNS, CDR2 SASEGT. The CDR3 loop spans 19 amino acids. After removal of 2 bases from V and 3 bases from J, the junction contained 11 bases not matched to a gene. Here the CDR3 reads CASSERLTSGSLSKNIQYF. The CDR3 DNA reads TGTGCCAGCAGTGAAAGGTTGACTAGCGGGAGTCTAAGCAAAAACATTCAGTACTTC.

J is TRBJ2-3 and V is TRBV2, with 8 nucleotides matching TRBD1. Germline values: CDR1 SNHLY, CDR2 FYNNEI. CDR3 length equals 15 residues. V shed 0 bases and J 6 bases; nucleotides not matched to a gene: 5. Here the CDR3 DNA reads TGTGCCAGCAGTGAAGCCAGGGGGCGCTCGGATACGCAGTATTTT. The encoded protein is CASSEARGRSDTQYF.

The chain couples TRBV10-2 to TRBJ2-5; D is perhaps TRBD2 (6 bases). The J call is in doubt because the DNA end fits TRBJ2-7 better. The CDR3 covers 18 residues. Germline CDR1 is WSHSY and CDR2 is SAAADI. The CDR3 sequence: CASSESASIISGDHEQYF. The CDR3, as DNA: TGCGCCAGCAGTGAGTCGGCGAGTATTATTAGCGGCGACCACGAGCAGTACTTC.

The count of this clone is one. The rearrangement links TRBV7-8 to TRBJ2-5, with TRBD2 matching over 7 bases. CDR1 and CDR2 (germline): SGHVS, FQNEAQ. The CDR3 is made up of 18 amino acids. Trimming cost V 5 bases and J 1 base; bases outside gene matches: 16. CDR3 nucleotides: TGTGCCAGCAGCCCCCTGGGTGGAGTAGCGGGCTCCCAAGAGACCCAGTACTTC. Its protein product is CASSPLGGVAGSQETQYF.

The rearrangement uses TRBV9 and TRBJ1-1; D may be TRBD1 (5 bases). This CDR3 region has 16 residues. The germline V gene has CDR1 SGDLS and CDR2 YYNGEE. Trimming cost V 0 bases and J 4 bases, with 16 bases left between them. This CDR3 is CASSVEAGSRFTEAFF. CDR3 coding DNA: TGTGCCAGCAGCGTAGAGGCAGGGTCGCGGTTCACTGAAGCTTTCTTT.

The chain recombines TRBV6-1 with TRBJ1-1; 8 bases match TRBD1. The CDR3 loop spans 16 amino acids. Germline V gives CDR1 MNHNS, CDR2 SASEGT. V lost 2 bases to trimming and J lost 0 bases; unmatched junction nucleotides: 5. CDR3 residues: CASSEQRQGLNTEAFF. The CDR3, as DNA: TGTGCCAGCAGTGAACAACGACAGGGGTTGAACACTGAAGCTTTCTTT.

CDR3 residues: CASSPRQGLGSYEQYF. DNA of the CDR3: TGTGCCAGCAGTCCCCGACAGGGGCTAGGTTCCTACGAGCAGTACTTC. The chain employs TRBV28 and TRBJ2-7, with 8 bases aligning to TRBD1. The V gene end was trimmed by 5 bases and the J gene end by 1 base; junction bases not matched to a gene: 10. This CDR3 has 16 residues. Germline V lookup: CDR1 MDHEN, CDR2 SYDVKM.

The V call is TRBV7-8, the J call TRBJ2-6; D unclear. Germline CDR1 reads SGHVS; CDR2 reads FQNEAQ. Trimming shortened V by 5 bases and J by 5 bases, and 19 bases separated the two germline ends. This CDR3 contains 17 residues. The CDR3 DNA sequence: TGTGCCAGCAGCATCATCACCCCACAAAGTCGGGCCAACGTCCTGACTTTC. Translating it yields CASSIITPQSRANVLTF.

This clone was picked up one time. The chain links TRBV6-5 to TRBJ2-7; TRBD1 might be the D (6 bases). Germline CDR1 and CDR2: MNHEY and SVGAGI. This CDR3 is 14 amino acids long. V lost 6 bases and J lost 2, with 14 bases in between. The CDR3 loop reads CASSPGTSAYEQYF. CDR3 nucleotides: TGTGCCAGCAGCCCAGGGACATCCGCCTACGAGCAGTACTTC.

The CDR3 is CASRGLGPATQYF. DNA of the CDR3: TGTGCCAGCAGGGGGTTGGGGCCGGCTACGCAGTATTTT. The genes are TRBV6-6 and TRBJ2-3; a possible D gene is TRBD1 (5 bases). This CDR3 region has 13 residues. The V gene's germline CDR1 is MNHNY and CDR2 SVGAGI (reference sequence). Trimming took off 6 bases at V and 8 bases at J, with 15 bases between the two ends.

The chain joins TRBV5-4 to TRBJ2-7, with a tentative D call TRBD2 (7 bases). This CDR3 is built from 16 residues. Looked up from germline, CDR1 is SGHNT and CDR2 is YYREEE (reference sequence). Trimming removed 0 bases at V and 0 bases at J, with 13 bases between. DNA for the CDR3: TGTGCCAGCAGCTTGGGAAGGGGGGGGGACTCCTACGAGCAGTACTTC. Translation: CASSLGRGGDSYEQYF.

CDR3 residues: CASSQDSGQAYEQYF. The CDR3 DNA reads as TGTGCCAGCAGCCAAGATTCCGGACAGGCCTACGAGCAGTACTTC. The V gene is TRBV4-2, the J gene TRBJ2-7; 7 bases align to TRBD1. The germline V gene encodes CDR1 LGHNA and CDR2 YNFKEQ. V gave up 0 bases and J gave up 2 bases; unmatched junction bases: 4. The CDR3 is 15 residues long.

For the CDR3, the DNA is TGTGCCAGCAGTCCGTCTAGCGGTTACACAGATACGCAGTATTTT. It codes for CASSPSSGYTDTQYF. The rearrangement uses TRBV27 and TRBJ2-3; TRBD2 aligns across 7 bases. There are 15 residues in the CDR3. Unmatched junction bases numbered 7, after V lost 5 bases and J lost 2 bases. Germline V gene data show CDR1 as MNHEY and CDR2 as SMNVEV (reference sequence).

The V gene is TRBV7-6, the J gene TRBJ2-7, with D maybe TRBD1 (5 bases). CDR3 length equals 16 residues. The V end lost 1 base, the J end lost 0 bases, and 13 bases lay between the germline ends. Germline loops: CDR1 SGHVS, CDR2 FNYEAQ. CDR3: CASSLDILGVSYEQYF. CDR3 nucleotide sequence: TGTGCCAGCAGCTTAGATATCTTAGGGGTCTCCTACGAGCAGTACTTC.

This clone was counted once. V gene TRBV25-1 combines with J gene TRBJ1-5; D is undetermined. V was clipped by 2 bases and J by 5 bases, with 7 bases between them. This CDR3 spans 13 amino acids. Germline assignment: CDR1 MGHDK and CDR2 SYGVNS. CDR3 residues: CASSEPGDQPQHF. The CDR3 DNA sequence: TGTGCCAGCAGTGAACCTGGGGATCAGCCCCAGCATTTT.

The chain couples TRBV7-9 to TRBJ2-3, with a tentative D call TRBD2 (7 bases). Germline V lookup: CDR1 SEHNR, CDR2 FQNEAQ (reference sequence). The CDR3 runs 17 residues. V lost 5 bases to trimming and J lost 0 bases, with 18 bases between them. CDR3 sequence: CASSPQGYSGSTDTQYF. CDR3 nucleotide sequence: TGTGCCAGCAGCCCCCAGGGGTATAGCGGGAGCACAGATACGCAGTATTTT.

The chain is built from TRBV10-3 and TRBJ2-1, with unresolved D. Trimming cost V 0 bases and J 6 bases, with 12 bases left between them. The CDR3 loop spans 15 amino acids. The V gene's germline CDR1 is ENHRY and CDR2 SYGVKD. The CDR3 here is CAISESKVFPNEQFF. The CDR3, as DNA: TGTGCCATCAGTGAGTCGAAGGTGTTTCCCAATGAGCAGTTCTTC.

Here the CDR3 DNA reads TGTGCCAGCAGCTCCGACAGCCTGAACACTGAAGCTTTCTTT. This sequence encodes CASSSDSLNTEAFF. The chain links TRBV5-8 to TRBJ1-1, with D possibly being TRBD1 (5 bases). Germline assignment: CDR1 SGHTS and CDR2 YDEGEE. Trimming took off 3 bases at V and 0 bases at J, with 9 bases between the two ends. The CDR3 is made up of 14 amino acids.

This clone occurred a few times. The chain combines TRBV4-3 with TRBJ1-3; D is unresolved. The germline V gene encodes CDR1 LGHNA and CDR2 YSLEER. This CDR3 region has 15 residues. Trimming pared 0 bases from V and 4 bases from J, leaving 10 bases between. The CDR3 sequence: CASSQDRSFGNTIYF. The CDR3 nucleotides are TGCGCCAGCAGCCAAGATCGGTCCTTCGGAAACACCATATATTTT.

This chain uses TRBV7-2 with TRBJ2-2; tentative D call: TRBD2 (6 bases). The CDR3 runs 15 residues. Germline V lookup: CDR1 SGHTA, CDR2 FQGNSA. The V end was cut by 1 base, the J end by 7 bases, with 13 bases between. As DNA, the CDR3 is TGTGCCAGCAGCTTAGAGCGAGCGGGTAGCGGGGAGCTGTTTTTT. Protein product: CASSLERAGSGELFF.